These 25 T cell receptor beta chains were all obtained from the same sample, sequenced in a study of cytomegalovirus exposure and HLA in healthy donors (dated 2017 in TCRdb). Libraries were constructed by the immunoSEQ multiplex PCR assay. A mixture of 60 forward primers for TCR Vbeta segments and 13 reverse primers for TCR Jbeta segments was used in the multiplex PCR. This immuneACCESS table, as held by TCRdb, lists in-frame sequences with V and J called but not all clones. Of the missing ones, under half trace to an unresolved V gene in checked studies; the others have no known cause. This sample lists 150,000 to 200,000 clones; 78% were detected once. About 6% of the sample is in the top ten clones. The sequenced sample consisted of PBMCs. The receptors stem from a woman in her thirties in good health and CMV-seropositive.

The chain carries TRBV7-3 and TRBJ2-2; D might be TRBD2 (5 bases). The V end was cut by 2 bases, the J end by 0 bases, with 10 bases between. The CDR3 contains 16 residues. Germline CDR1 SGHTA, CDR2 FQGTGA. The CDR3 DNA reads TGTGCCAGCAGCTTAGGACCCGGGACGAACACCGGGGAGCTGTTTTTT. Translating it yields CASSLGPGTNTGELFF.

The sample holds one count of this clone. The V and J genes are TRBV20-1 and TRBJ2-1, with unresolved D. V lost 1 base and J 9 bases, leaving 7 bases between the germline ends. Germline CDR1 is DFQATT and CDR2 is SNEGSKA (reference sequence). The CDR3 contains 11 residues. CDR3 in DNA: TGCAGTGCTAGAGTGGTGAGTGAGCAGTTCTTC. This translates into CSARVVSEQFF.

The rearrangement uses TRBV13 and TRBJ1-1; D is undetermined. The CDR3 is made up of 14 amino acids. V gave up 5 bases and J gave up 0 bases, with 10 bases separating them. Per the germline V gene, CDR1 is PRHDT and CDR2 is FYEKMQ (reference sequence). The CDR3 spells CASSHLEMNTEAFF. The CDR3, as DNA: TGTGCCAGCAGCCACCTCGAGATGAACACTGAAGCTTTCTTT.

This chain links TRBV4-2 with TRBJ1-5, with 9 bases matching TRBD1. The V gene end was trimmed by 0 bases and the J gene end by 6 bases; junction bases not matched to a gene: 6. The CDR3 sequence is 16 residues long. CDR1 and CDR2 (germline): LGHNA, YNFKEQ. The CDR3 DNA follows: TGTGCCAGCAGCCAAGATCGGGGACAGGGTATTCAGCCCCAGCATTTT. Encoded protein: CASSQDRGQGIQPQHF.

This clone has just one count. V and J are TRBV6-1 and TRBJ2-1; TRBD2 agrees at 11 bases. CDR3 size: 15 residues. Germline CDR1 is MNHNS and CDR2 is SASEGT. V lost 7 bases, J lost 1 base, and 3 bases stayed unmatched. As DNA, the CDR3 is TGTGCCAGCACCAGACTAGCGGGGTCCTACAATGAGCAGTTCTTC. As protein: CASTRLAGSYNEQFF.

V gene TRBV7-9 combines with J gene TRBJ2-6; weak D call: TRBD2 (5 bases). Germline CDR1 and CDR2: SEHNR and FQNEAQ (reference sequence). CDR3 length: 18 residues. Between the trimmed V and J ends, which lost 5 bases and 0 bases, there was a span of 17 bases. The CDR3 DNA reads TGTGCCAGCAGCGAAATACTAGGCCTGAACTCTGGGGCCAACGTCCTGACTTTC. Translation gives CASSEILGLNSGANVLTF.

This sequence joins TRBV6-5 and TRBJ2-7; 11 bases line up with TRBD2. Germline V lookup: CDR1 MNHEY, CDR2 SVGAGI. The ends lost 5 bases at V and 3 bases at J; junction bases unmatched: 6. This CDR3 is built from 15 residues. CDR3 residues: CASSVGLAGNYEQYF. CDR3 coding DNA: TGTGCCAGCAGTGTTGGACTAGCGGGTAACTACGAGCAGTACTTC.

This chain links TRBV9 with TRBJ1-2; the match to TRBD1 covers 8 bases. The V segment lost 1 base and the J segment 4 bases; nucleotides outside the gene matches: 12. The CDR3 is made up of 17 amino acids. Germline V CDR1 and CDR2: SGDLS, YYNGEE. DNA for the CDR3: TGTGCCAGCAGCGTACCAAGGACAGGGCGACCCATCTATGGCTACACCTTC. Translating gives CASSVPRTGRPIYGYTF. The complete variable domain, with remaining parts taken from reference TRBV9 and TRBJ1-2, reads DSGVTQTPKHLITATGQRVTLRCSPRSGDLSVYWYQQSLDQGLQFLIQYYNGEERAKGNILERFSAQQFPDLHSELNLSSLELGDSALYFCASSVPRTGRPIYGYTFGSGTRLTVV.

Remarks on this clone: Within the sample, other DNA sequences also encode this same CDR3. This chain uses TRBV18 with TRBJ1-1; D remains unclear. The CDR3 is made up of 13 amino acids. CDR1 KGHSH and CDR2 LQKENI come from the germline V gene. V lost 1 base, J lost 0 bases, and 3 bases lay in between. The chain's CDR3 is CASSPLMNTEAFF. The CDR3 bases are TGTGCCAGCTCACCACTTATGAACACTGAAGCTTTCTTT.

CDR3 amino acids: CASTRTGTNGYTF. The DNA for the CDR3 is TGTGCCAGCACTAGGACAGGGACGAATGGCTACACCTTC. The chain links TRBV6-5 to TRBJ1-2, with 8 positions matching TRBD1. The CDR3 covers 13 residues. Germline V gives CDR1 MNHEY, CDR2 SVGAGI. J was trimmed by 6 bases and V by 7 bases; bases with no gene match: 7.

V usage is TRBV19 and J usage is TRBJ1-2, with D perhaps TRBD1 (6 bases). The V end lost 7 bases, the J end lost 4 bases, and 10 bases lay between the germline ends. Germline V gene lookup returns CDR1 LNHDA and CDR2 SQIVND (reference sequence). The CDR3 consists of 12 residues. This CDR3 reads CASKQGFYGYTF. The CDR3 bases are TGTGCCAGTAAACAGGGTTTCTATGGCTACACCTTC. The whole variable domain, filled in from reference TRBV19 and TRBJ1-2, reads DGGITQSPKYLFRKEGQNVTLSCEQNLNHDAMYWYRQDPGQGLRLIYYSQIVNDFQKGDIAEGYSVSREKKESFPLTVTSAQKNPTAFYLCASKQGFYGYTFGSGTRLTVV.

This clone was seen a few times. The rearrangement links TRBV6-5 to TRBJ1-1; D not resolved. The CDR3 runs 14 residues. Germline CDR1 is MNHEY and CDR2 is SVGAGI. Trimming shortened V by 2 bases and J by 11 bases, and 18 bases separated the two germline ends. In nucleotides, the CDR3 is TGTGCCAGCAGTTACAAGTTTAGATCTCCCGAGGCTTTCTTT. Amino acid sequence: CASSYKFRSPEAFF.

The rearrangement links TRBV6-5 to TRBJ2-7; D perhaps matches TRBD2 (6 bases). CDR1 and CDR2 (germline): MNHEY, SVGAGI. V gave up 0 bases and J gave up 6 bases, with 12 bases separating them. This CDR3 is 14 amino acids long. CDR3 sequence (DNA): TGTGCCAGCAGTTACTCTCGGGGAGGTGGCGAGCAGTACTTC. It translates to CASSYSRGGGEQYF.

The J gene is TRBJ1-5, the V gene TRBV5-6, with 8 bases lining up with TRBD1. The CDR3 loop spans 15 amino acids. Looked up from germline, CDR1 is SGHDT and CDR2 is YYEEEE. V lost 2 bases, J lost 6 bases, and 7 bases stayed unmatched. CDR3 sequence reads: CASSFRGQGIQPQHF. The CDR3 coding sequence is TGTGCCAGCAGCTTTCGCGGACAGGGTATTCAGCCCCAGCATTTT.

V and J are TRBV6-1 and TRBJ2-3; D is uncertain. The CDR3 extends over 13 amino acids. Trimming left V 1 base short and J 5 bases short, with 7 bases between. The V gene's germline CDR1 is MNHNS and CDR2 SASEGT. The CDR3 protein is CASSEDEIDTQYF. Written as DNA, the CDR3 is TGTGCCAGCAGTGAAGATGAGATAGATACGCAGTATTTT.

The CDR3 bases are TGTGCCAGCAGCGTAGACCCGACAGGGTACTACGAGCAGTACTTC. Amino acids: CASSVDPTGYYEQYF. The rearrangement links TRBV9 to TRBJ2-7, with 7 bases lining up with TRBD1. Germline CDR1 SGDLS, CDR2 YYNGEE. The CDR3 is 15 residues long. V trimming: 0 bases; J trimming: 3 bases; junction bases outside the gene matches: 6.

This clone was observed a handful of times. The rearrangement links TRBV6-5 to TRBJ1-1, with D unresolved. V was cut by 6 bases and J by 0 bases, with 14 bases left in between. This CDR3 has 15 amino acids. Germline assignment: CDR1 MNHEY and CDR2 SVGAGI. CDR3 amino acids: CASRTPYTVNTEAFF. CDR3 nucleotides: TGTGCCAGCAGAACCCCATACACAGTGAACACTGAAGCTTTCTTT.

The V call is TRBV6-5, the J call TRBJ2-7; 7 positions agree with TRBD1. Trimming at V came to 6 bases and at J to 6 bases, leaving 5 bases not matched to a gene. CDR1 is MNHEY and CDR2 is SVGAGI in the germline V gene. CDR3 length: 12 residues. The CDR3 region is CASSRDRREQYF. Here the CDR3 DNA reads TGTGCCAGCAGCCGGGACAGACGCGAGCAGTACTTC.

The CDR3 coding sequence is TGTGCCAGCAGCTTAGCGGGAGGTCCCCTCGGGAGCGAGCAGTACTTC. This codes for CASSLAGGPLGSEQYF. This rearrangement joins TRBV7-2 to TRBJ2-7; D is perhaps TRBD2 (6 bases). Germline V gives CDR1 SGHTA, CDR2 FQGNSA. V was trimmed by 0 bases and J by 6 bases, leaving 18 bases between them. This CDR3 is built from 16 residues.

This clone has more than one count but fewer than ten. This chain uses TRBV5-1 with TRBJ2-1; 11 positions match TRBD2. CDR1 and CDR2 from the germline V gene are SGHRS and YFSETQ. This CDR3 spans 15 amino acids. Trimming at V came to 4 bases and at J to 7 bases, leaving 7 bases not matched to a gene. The CDR3 DNA follows: TGCGCCAGCAGCCCTACTAGCGGGAGCTATAATGAGCAGTTCTTC. Protein: CASSPTSGSYNEQFF.

This clone was counted only a few times. The J gene is TRBJ1-1, the V gene TRBV5-8; TRBD1 might be the D (6 bases). The CDR3 runs 14 residues. The germline CDR1 and CDR2 sequences are SGHTS and YDEGEE. V was trimmed by 4 bases and J by 3 bases, leaving 13 bases between them. CDR3 sequence reads: CASSPRGGYTEAFF. CDR3 DNA sequence: TGTGCCAGCAGCCCTCGGGGGGGCTACACTGAAGCTTTCTTT.

V and J are TRBV4-3 and TRBJ1-1, with D perhaps matching TRBD1 (5 bases). Germline assignment: CDR1 LGHNA and CDR2 YSLEER. Deletions cut 2 bases from V and 6 bases from J, with 16 bases between. This CDR3 has 15 amino acids. The CDR3 DNA reads TGCGCCAGCAGCCAATCAATCGGCGGCAGGGCTGAAGCTTTCTTT. Translating it yields CASSQSIGGRAEAFF.

The chain has TRBV19 and TRBJ1-5; 7 nucleotides agree with TRBD1. The CDR3 runs 13 residues. In germline, CDR1 is LNHDA, CDR2 SQIVND (reference sequence). The V segment lost 8 bases and the J segment 5 bases; nucleotides outside the gene matches: 6. CDR3 bases: TGTGCCAGTCGAAGTCAGGGGGATCAGCCCCAGCATTTT. Translated: CASRSQGDQPQHF.

This rearrangement joins TRBV27 to TRBJ2-3; 7 bases are shared with TRBD1. The junction had 3 bases not matched to a gene; V was cut back by 6 bases and J by 6 bases. Germline assignment: CDR1 MNHEY and CDR2 SMNVEV (reference sequence). The CDR3 is 12 residues long. CDR3 DNA: TGTGCCAGCAGCGACAGGGTTGATACGCAGTATTTT. As protein: CASSDRVDTQYF.

This clone was counted between two and nine times. The chain links TRBV19 to TRBJ2-3; 7 bases line up with TRBD1. V shed 1 base and J 7 bases; nucleotides not matched to a gene: 8. CDR3 length: 15 residues. Germline V gene lookup returns CDR1 LNHDA and CDR2 SQIVND (reference sequence). In DNA, the CDR3 is TGTGCCAGTAGTATAGCAGAGACAGGGAGTCATACGCAGTATTTT. This sequence encodes CASSIAETGSHTQYF. The variable domain in full, with the rest retrieved from reference TRBV19 and TRBJ2-3, is DGGITQSPKYLFRKEGQNVTLSCEQNLNHDAMYWYRQDPGQGLRLIYYSQIVNDFQKGDIAEGYSVSREKKESFPLTVTSAQKNPTAFYLCASSIAETGSHTQYFGPGTRLTVL.